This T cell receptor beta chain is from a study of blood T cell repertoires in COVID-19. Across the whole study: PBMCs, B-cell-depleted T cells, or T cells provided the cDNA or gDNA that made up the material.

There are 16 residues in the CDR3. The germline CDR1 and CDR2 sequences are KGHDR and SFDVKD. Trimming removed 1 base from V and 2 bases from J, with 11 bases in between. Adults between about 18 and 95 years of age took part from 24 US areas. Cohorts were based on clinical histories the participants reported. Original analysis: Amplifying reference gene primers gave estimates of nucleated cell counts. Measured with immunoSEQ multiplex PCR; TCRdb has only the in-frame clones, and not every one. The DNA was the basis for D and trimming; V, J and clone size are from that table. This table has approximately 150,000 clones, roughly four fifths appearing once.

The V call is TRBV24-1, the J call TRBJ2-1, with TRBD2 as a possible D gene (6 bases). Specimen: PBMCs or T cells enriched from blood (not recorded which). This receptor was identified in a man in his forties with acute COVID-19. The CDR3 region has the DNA TGTGCCACCAGTGATTTAGGGACTGGGCCCTACAATGAGCAGTTCTTC. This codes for CATSDLGTGPYNEQFF.